The 24 T cell receptor beta chains in this list originate from one sample, sequenced in a study of blood T cells in healthy people across ages. Combining a sample-barcoded 5' primer with a J-beta primer mix, a second PCR ran for 7 to 11 cycles. TCRdb independently ran MiXCR on the 5' RACE reads; one entry per CDR3 protein. The data hold around 990,000 distinct CDR3 sequences, with 20% to 25% observed a single time. The same specimen was also included in a second study, on T cells of mothers and their children.

The sequencing input was blood. These receptors were taken from a girl aged 2-10 years in good health.

In its sample, this clonotype was seen a few times. The chain couples TRBV29-1 to TRBJ1-1; 7 nucleotides match TRBD1. Germline V lookup: CDR1 SQVTM, CDR2 ANQGSEA. V dropped 0 bases and J dropped 4; count of bases not matched to a gene: 14. The CDR3 loop spans 17 amino acids. CDR3 in amino acids: CSVEDRLGDRRTTEAFF. CDR3 DNA: TGCAGCGTTGAAGATCGTCTTGGGGACAGACGAACCACTGAAGCTTTCTTT.

The genes are TRBV7-9 and TRBJ2-7; 7 bases are a match to TRBD2. The J call may be incorrect, as the DNA end agrees better with TRBJ2-1. The CDR3 is made up of 14 amino acids. CDR1 is SEHNR, CDR2 FQNEAQ, per germline (reference sequence). The CDR3 here is CASSYPLAAGEQFF. The CDR3 bases are TGTGCCAGCAGCTACCCTCTAGCGGCGGGTGAGCAGTTCTTC.

This clonotype was detected only a few times. The rearrangement uses TRBV3-1 and TRBJ2-5; 7 nucleotides match TRBD2. Germline lookup yields CDR1 LGHDT and CDR2 YNNKEL (reference sequence). The CDR3 is 14 amino acids. Losses at the gene ends were 4 bases for V and 11 bases for J; bases not matched to a gene: 13. The CDR3 DNA sequence: TGTGCCAGCAGCCGTAGCGGGTGGGTCTGGGAGCAGTACTTC. Its translation: CASSRSGWVWEQYF.

The rearrangement uses TRBV2 and TRBJ2-6; D is perhaps TRBD2 (5 bases). Trimming pared 8 bases from V and 0 bases from J, leaving 20 bases between. Germline CDR1 is SNHLY and CDR2 is FYNNEI. CDR3 length equals 18 residues. For the CDR3, the DNA is TGTGCCAGCCGAACCGGGGAAGGGAGAGGCTCTGGGGCCAACGTCCTGACTTTC. Translated: CASRTGEGRGSGANVLTF.

The CDR3, as DNA: TGCAGCGTTCGGCGACTAGCGGACACCGGGGAGCTGTTTTTT. This sequence encodes CSVRRLADTGELFF. The chain recombines TRBV29-1 with TRBJ2-2; 9 bases are shared with TRBD2. V was clipped by 5 bases and J by 3 bases; unmatched bases: 4. CDR3 length: 14 amino acids. Germline V lookup: CDR1 SQVTM, CDR2 ANQGSEA.

This clonotype was counted between two and nine times. The chain carries TRBV5-1 and TRBJ2-7; no reliable D call. Germline V gives CDR1 SGHRS, CDR2 YFSETQ. This CDR3 spans 13 amino acids. Trimming took 5 bases from V and 4 from J, leaving 13 bases between them. This CDR3 reads CASRQLIGYEQYF. The DNA for the CDR3 is TGCGCCAGCAGACAGCTCATTGGTTACGAGCAGTACTTC.

The CDR3 spells CASSYGLPMYEQYF. The CDR3 DNA is TGTGCCAGCAGTTATGGACTCCCGATGTACGAGCAGTACTTC. This chain connects TRBV12-3 or TRBV12-4 to TRBJ2-7; weak D call: TRBD2 (5 bases). Trimming took off 4 bases at V and 4 bases at J, with 14 bases between the two ends. The CDR3 has 14 residues.

The chain employs TRBV14 and TRBJ2-3, with 9 positions matching TRBD2. The CDR3 length is 16 residues. With 5 bases clipped from V and 4 bases from J, the junction kept 10 bases outside the gene matches. In germline, CDR1 is SGHDN, CDR2 FVKESK. CDR3 protein: CASSTRGVAGADTQYF. The DNA for the CDR3 is TGTGCCAGCAGCACCCGGGGGGTAGCGGGAGCAGATACGCAGTATTTT.

The gene calls are TRBV20-1 and TRBJ1-1, with D perhaps TRBD1 (6 bases). Germline V gene sequence: CDR1 DFQATT, CDR2 SNEGSKA (reference sequence). This CDR3 contains 12 residues. V was pared by 6 bases and J by 3 bases, with 11 bases between. CDR3 sequence reads: CSAQGWDTEAFF. The CDR3 DNA follows: TGCAGTGCGCAGGGGTGGGACACTGAAGCTTTCTTT.

V usage is TRBV29-1 and J usage is TRBJ2-5; tentative D call: TRBD2 (5 bases). The CDR3 length is 13 residues. The V end was cut by 5 bases, the J end by 5 bases, with 15 bases between. Germline CDR1 SQVTM, CDR2 ANQGSEA. This CDR3 is CSVYGPGKETQYF. In DNA form, the CDR3 reads TGCAGCGTTTACGGCCCGGGGAAGGAGACCCAGTACTTC.

The table lists this clonotype with a few counts. The gene calls are TRBV4-1 and TRBJ2-5, with TRBD1 as a possible D gene (6 bases). V was shortened by 5 bases and J by 4 bases, with 14 bases between the two germline ends. CDR1 is MGHRA, CDR2 YSYEKL, per germline. There are 14 residues in the CDR3. CDR3 coding DNA: TGCGCCAGCAGCTGGGACACCCCAGGAGAGACCCAGTACTTC. Translated, it gives CASSWDTPGETQYF.

With respect to this clonotype: A read error is possible here, since a much larger clone lies one base away. The genes are TRBV11-2 and TRBJ2-5, with 9 bases that match TRBD2. CDR3 length equals 16 residues. Germline V gives CDR1 SGHAT, CDR2 FQNNGV. With V trimmed by 2 bases and J by 1 base, 5 bases remained unmatched. CDR3 nucleotide sequence: TGTGCCAGCAGCTTATTCAAGCGGGAGGCCCAAGAGACCCAGTACTTC. Residues: CASSLFKREAQETQYF.

This clonotype was seen more than once but under ten times. J is TRBJ1-1 and V is TRBV6-5; possible D gene TRBD1, 5 bases. The CDR3 covers 14 residues. CDR1 is MNHEY and CDR2 is SVGAGI in the germline V gene. V lost 2 bases to trimming and J lost 0 bases, with 7 bases between them. The CDR3 spells CASSYVGVNTEAFF. The CDR3 DNA reads TGTGCCAGCAGTTACGTAGGGGTGAACACTGAAGCTTTCTTT.

This rearrangement joins TRBV5-1 to TRBJ2-7; D remains ambiguous. The germline V and J ends were trimmed by 0 bases and 0 bases, with 7 bases remaining between them. The CDR3 extends over 14 amino acids. CDR1 and CDR2 from the germline V gene are SGHRS and YFSETQ. DNA for the CDR3: TGCGCCAGCAGCTTGGAGGTCCTCTCCTACGAGCAGTACTTC. Translated, it gives CASSLEVLSYEQYF.

A few counts support this clonotype. The gene calls are TRBV6-2 or TRBV6-3 and TRBJ2-1; D uncertain. V lost 0 bases and J 11 bases, leaving 5 bases between the germline ends. This CDR3 comprises 11 residues. Germline V CDR1 and CDR2: MNHEY, SVGEGT. CDR3 region: CASSYSSKQFF. In DNA form, the CDR3 reads TGTGCCAGCAGTTACTCGAGTAAGCAGTTCTTC.

CDR3 region: CATSDSGGSYNEQFF. The CDR3 bases are TGTGCCACCAGTGATTCGGGGGGCTCCTACAATGAGCAGTTCTTC. This sequence joins TRBV24-1 and TRBJ2-1, with 7 bases matching TRBD2. This CDR3 has 15 amino acids. Germline V gene lookup returns CDR1 KGHDR and CDR2 SFDVKD. The trim removed 2 bases at V and 0 bases at J, leaving 0 bases unmatched.

The chain carries TRBV28 and TRBJ1-2; possibly TRBD1 for D (6 bases). The V and J ends lost 6 bases and 5 bases respectively, with 16 bases between them. The CDR3 has 14 residues. Per the germline V gene, CDR1 is MDHEN and CDR2 is SYDVKM. The DNA of the CDR3 is TGTGCCAGCAGACGACCTGGACAGATTTATGGCTACACCTTC. It encodes CASRRPGQIYGYTF.

This clonotype was picked up a small number of times. This chain links TRBV20-1 with TRBJ2-5; 8 positions match TRBD1. The DNA matches TRBJ2-7 better at its end, which makes the J call doubtful. CDR3 length: 15 amino acids. Per germline, CDR1 DFQATT and CDR2 SNEGSKA (reference sequence). CDR3 sequence: CSARNLDRETYEQYF. CDR3 DNA sequence: TGCAGTGCTAGAAATTTGGACAGGGAAACCTACGAGCAGTACTTC.

This clonotype was observed many times. The rearrangement uses TRBV7-9 and TRBJ2-5; D gene unclear. The CDR3 has 12 residues. Trimming took 6 bases from V and 4 from J, leaving 9 bases between them. Germline V gives CDR1 SEHNR, CDR2 FQNEAQ (reference sequence). CDR3 in DNA: TGTGCCAGCAGTCCGATAGGAGAGACCCAGTACTTC. Translated, it gives CASSPIGETQYF.

The chain combines TRBV7-6 with TRBJ1-1, with no clear D. Germline V gene sequence: CDR1 SGHVS, CDR2 FNYEAQ. The V end was cut by 5 bases, the J end by 7 bases, with 17 bases between. This CDR3 region has 14 residues. This CDR3 reads CASSGTIDLREAFF. The CDR3 coding sequence is TGTGCCAGCAGCGGTACTATAGACCTTCGTGAAGCTTTCTTT.

The genes are TRBV7-3 and TRBJ2-1, with D perhaps given as TRBD1 or TRBD2 (5 bases each). Germline CDR1 is SGHTA and CDR2 is FQGTGA. The CDR3 runs 15 residues. The V end lost 5 bases, the J end lost 2 bases, and 13 bases lay between the germline ends. The chain's CDR3 is CASSPEGRAYNEQFF. In nucleotides, the CDR3 is TGTGCCAGCAGCCCCGAGGGGCGGGCCTACAATGAGCAGTTCTTC.

The chain employs TRBV12-3 or TRBV12-4 and TRBJ2-1; either TRBD1 or TRBD2 may supply D (5 bases each). V dropped 6 bases and J dropped 3 bases, with 15 bases sitting between them. The length of the CDR3 is 15 residues. The CDR3 loop reads CASRIDGGSYNEQFF. In DNA form, the CDR3 reads TGTGCCAGCAGGATAGATGGGGGTAGCTACAATGAGCAGTTCTTC.

This sequence joins TRBV7-2 and TRBJ2-4; 7 bases line up with TRBD1. From germline, CDR1 is SGHTA and CDR2 FQGNSA. CDR3 size: 16 residues. With V trimmed by 3 bases and J by 1 base, 6 bases remained unmatched. DNA of the CDR3: TGTGCCAGCAGCTTCCGAGACAGGGATGCCAAAAACATTCAGTACTTC. This translates into CASSFRDRDAKNIQYF.

The chain employs TRBV12-3 or TRBV12-4 and TRBJ2-7; D is unclear. The CDR3 is made up of 14 amino acids. V lost 8 bases and J 7 bases, leaving 21 bases between the germline ends. CDR3: CASGYSVSRTEQYF. CDR3 sequence (DNA): TGTGCCAGCGGATACAGTGTCTCGCGGACGGAGCAGTACTTC.